This is a list of T cell receptor beta chains from one sample in a study of blood T cell repertoires in COVID-19. The method was immunoSEQ multiplex PCR; TCRdb's version includes in-frame clones alone and lacks a portion of them. The sample lists about 140,000 clones; 88% were seen once. Sequenced input: peripheral blood. All receptors come from a man in his 60s with active or convalescent COVID-19. CDR3s leave out the opening cysteine and the closing phenylalanine or tryptophan.

ASSSRPSTGRTGELF TRBV11-2
ASSPDGLGGDRAF TRBV5-1
ASSLVEGYGYT TRBV7-2
ASSLTGTDYGYT TRBV5-1
ASRQPATNEKLF TRBV7-9
AIHPGLAGGKNEQF TRBV10-3
ASSQEHGQGRGYT TRBV4-3
ASSLTGGRQPQH TRBV6-6
ASSRGTGTGANVLT TRBV3-1/TRBV3-2
ASSFLDRNGYT TRBV12-3/TRBV12-4
ASSGTSFSSYNEQF TRBV18
ASSLAGAQTQY TRBV7-7
ASSPGTGKTSTDTQY TRBV3-1/TRBV3-2
ASSLGQLVNQPQH TRBV5-8
ASSPQTGGKETQY TRBV18
ASSARDRNTEAF TRBV3-1/TRBV3-2
ASRRRGIGELF TRBV12-3/TRBV12-4
ASRSSGTGLYEQY TRBV28
ASSLDYPGRAGGDTQY TRBV11-2
ASSFTQHSREPQH TRBV28
ASSEDRNQPQH TRBV10-1
ASSGTGDNTEAF TRBV5-4
ASSLREGTDTQY TRBV5-4
ASSLEGRGETQY TRBV5-5
ASSLRGSYEQY TRBV28
AISLTGIDEQF TRBV10-3
ASTLDEGAWNTIY TRBV28
ASRKTGVTGELF TRBV25-1
ASSFQGKQETQY TRBV5-1
ASSRTSGITGELF TRBV18
ATSDLRGRGNQPQH TRBV24-1
ASSLVAGNSPLH TRBV7-9
ASSDSASGKYEQY TRBV2
ASSLGQGPEAF TRBV5-5
SVTGDNQPQH TRBV29-1
ASSQRGPTGISDEQF TRBV4-1
ASSHGQGLQPQH TRBV3-1/TRBV3-2
ASSMGLGQNTEAF TRBV19
ATSEDYQRQGGLSYEQY TRBV24-1
ASSLDSNQPQH TRBV7-9
ASRSGSSTDTQY TRBV19
ASKDRLISYEQY TRBV2
SVTTGTSNQPQH TRBV29-1
ATSDPPGLSKSSYNEQF TRBV24-1
ASSQGRVGFRGDTQY TRBV14
ATSDLRGSYNEQF TRBV24-1
ASSPGQPNYGYT TRBV18
ASSEQGASHTGELF TRBV2
ASSFTAGGNEKLF TRBV11-2
ASSKSGSLWGTDTQY TRBV5-6
ASSSAGARTGELF TRBV7-3